Following are 9 T cell receptor beta chains from one sample sequenced in a study of T cell repertoires in cytomegalovirus infection. TCRdb re-derived calls from the reads in MiXCR, one entry per CDR3 protein. This sample has about a million distinct CDR3 sequences, with approximately 30% found just once. Their specific antigens are unknown. Sequencing used cultured CD8+ T cells from PBMCs, obtained from culture after CMV antigen stimulation. The receptors shown here come from a human donor in good health (CMV status not recorded). Some clones in this sample may be carry-over from other donors' samples.

Of note for this clonotype: An end of the junction does not agree with germline; a read error may underlie this. Written as DNA, the CDR3 is TGTGCCAGCAGTGGCGTCGGGGACAGGGGTGGATACACCATATATTTT. This codes for CASSGVGDRGGYTIYF. The chain combines TRBV7-6 with TRBJ1-3; TRBD1 agrees at 10 bases. The germline gives CDR1 SGHVS, CDR2 FNYEAQ. CDR3 length: 16 amino acids.

The chain joins TRBV12-3 or TRBV12-4 to TRBJ2-3, with D hard to call. Trimming shortened V by 7 bases and J by 6 bases, and 14 bases separated the two germline ends. The CDR3 spans 13 residues. As DNA, the CDR3 is TGTGCCAGCACCGCCCCGGGCTTCGATACGCAGTATTTT. Translated, it gives CASTAPGFDTQYF.

The J gene is TRBJ2-7, the V gene TRBV27; D might be TRBD1 (6 bases). CDR1 and CDR2 (germline): MNHEY, SMNVEV (reference sequence). V lost 5 bases to trimming and J lost 2 bases, with 10 bases between them. The CDR3 runs to 13 residues. In DNA, the CDR3 is TGTGCCAGCAGTAGGGGGTTCACCTACGAGCAGTACTTC. Encoded protein: CASSRGFTYEQYF.

This clonotype was observed a few times. CDR3 in amino acids: CASSPPDTNTGELFF. The DNA for the CDR3 is TGTGCCAGCTCTCCCCCGGACACCAACACCGGGGAGCTGTTTTTT. The chain recombines TRBV25-1 with TRBJ2-2, with a tentative D call TRBD1 (5 bases). CDR3 length: 15 residues. V lost 8 bases and J lost 2, with 15 bases in between. CDR1 MGHDK and CDR2 SYGVNS come from the germline V gene.

V usage is TRBV6-6 and J usage is TRBJ2-2; D gene ambiguous. The CDR3 runs 15 residues. Germline-derived CDR1 and CDR2 are MNHNY and SVGAGI (reference sequence). Trimming left V 2 bases short and J 6 bases short, with 13 bases between. The chain's CDR3 is CASSYIGIRAGELFF. As DNA, the CDR3 is TGTGCCAGCAGTTACATCGGCATCCGTGCCGGGGAGCTGTTTTTT.

The chain uses TRBV28 and TRBJ1-2; 10 nucleotides align to TRBD1. J gave up 4 bases and V 7 bases, and 15 bases lay outside the gene matches. The germline gives CDR1 MDHEN, CDR2 SYDVKM. The CDR3 runs 17 residues. The CDR3 reads CASIPGTGESRGYGYTF. The CDR3 bases are TGTGCCAGCATCCCCGGGACAGGGGAGTCAAGAGGCTATGGCTACACCTTC.

The genes are TRBV11-1 and TRBJ2-1; D may be TRBD1 or TRBD2 (6 bases each). CDR1 and CDR2 (germline): SGHAT, FQDESV (reference sequence). The ends were cut back, 0 bases at V and 7 bases at J, with 16 bases in the middle. The CDR3 contains 16 residues. The CDR3 nucleotides are TGTGCCAGCAGCTTAGCTTGGGGGGCCCCAGCAAATGAGCAGTTCTTC. Protein product: CASSLAWGAPANEQFF.

At least ten counts were recorded for this clonotype. CDR3 in DNA: TGTGCCAGCAGCCCCTCCCCAGGGGGCGACTATGGCTACACCTTC. This sequence encodes CASSPSPGGDYGYTF. The chain links TRBV7-6 to TRBJ1-2; TRBD1 matches 8 bases. Germline V gives CDR1 SGHVS, CDR2 FNYEAQ. The CDR3 extends over 15 amino acids. After removal of 5 bases from V and 3 bases from J, the junction contained 8 bases not matched to a gene.

This chain links TRBV27 with TRBJ1-4; the D gene is possibly TRBD1 (5 bases). Trimming removed 0 bases at V and 8 bases at J, with 13 bases between. Germline values: CDR1 MNHEY, CDR2 SMNVEV (reference sequence). This CDR3 has 15 residues. The CDR3 coding sequence is TGTGCCAGCAGTTTATCGGCGGGTGCAGGGGAAAAACTGTTTTTT. Translation gives CASSLSAGAGEKLFF.